This T cell receptor beta chain is drawn from a study of CD8+ T cells in alopecia areata. Looking at the study overall: Treated patients were given oral tofacitinib, which was dosed at 5 to 10 mg twice daily.

Reverse transcription of extracted RNA yielded cDNA, which provided the sequencing template. Produced via immunoSEQ multiplex PCR; TCRdb's table is partial and in-frame only. The sample consists of about 150,000 clones, approximately 50% of them appearing once. PBMC-derived CD4+ and CD8+ T cells were sorted. The TCR sequence derives from a human donor with alopecia areata. Sequencing was carried out using CD4+ T cells sorted from blood.

As DNA, the CDR3 is TGCAGCGTGACAGGAGCTGGAAACACCATATATTTT. Translating gives CSVTGAGNTIYF. The gene calls are TRBV29-1 and TRBJ1-3; D is perhaps TRBD1 (6 bases). The CDR3 contains 12 residues. V lost 6 bases and J lost 2, with 8 bases in between. Looked up from germline, CDR1 is SQVTM and CDR2 is ANQGSEA.